The text below deals with one TCR beta chain. Its antigen is as yet unknown. The CDR3 sequence is 16 residues long. The junction had 10 bases not matched to a gene; V was cut back by 6 bases and J by 2 bases. Per the germline V gene, CDR1 is KGHSH and CDR2 is LQKENI. This sample is drawn from a study of CD8 T cells in ankylosing spondylitis. Quantitative 5'-RACE with molecular barcodes produced the TCR beta libraries. TCRdb re-called the 5' RACE reads with MiXCR, one entry per CDR3 protein. Among about 310,000 distinct CDR3 sequences listed, more than 20% were seen once. Findings and caveats of the study: Earlier authors reported some of these motif variants in reactive arthritis synovial fluid and blood.

The genes are TRBV18 and TRBJ1-5; 7 bases map to TRBD1. This receptor was identified in a female donor with ankylosing spondylitis or in good health (not recorded which). What was sequenced was blood, either unsorted or a sorted T cell fraction (not recorded which). The DNA for the CDR3 is TGTGCCAGCTCTAACCTGGGACAGATAGGCAATCAGCCCCAGCATTTT. As protein: CASSNLGQIGNQPQHF.